These T cell receptor beta chains were read from a single sample in a study of beta chain features in type 1 diabetes. The method was immunoSEQ multiplex PCR; TCRdb's version includes in-frame clones alone and lacks a portion of them. The profile shows 810,000 or so clones, roughly a sixth of them singletons. The specimen was naive CD4+ T cells from blood. All receptors derive from a woman aged 18-30 years in good health. CDR3s leave out the opening cysteine and the closing phenylalanine or tryptophan. The size of a clone is reported for some rows only, either as once, few or many, or as a class for expanded clones.

j_call,clone_size,v_call,cdr3_aa
TRBJ2-7,few,TRBV5-1,ASGLGGSSYEQY
TRBJ2-4,few,TRBV5-4,ASSLASGRAKNIQY
TRBJ2-5,few,TRBV5-1,ASSSGLAGSETQY
TRBJ2-7,few,TRBV6-1,ASQGASYEQY
TRBJ2-2,.,TRBV19,ASRDGTGLNTGELF
TRBJ2-7,.,TRBV5-1,ASSLNKISYEQY
TRBJ2-5,.,TRBV5-1,ASSLTQKQETQY
TRBJ2-7,few,TRBV4-3,ASSQVFIGTSGDSYEQY
TRBJ2-6,.,TRBV15,ATSRDLSGANVLT
TRBJ2-3,.,TRBV7-2,ASSQRQGPEGDTQY
TRBJ2-1,few,TRBV4-3,ASSQLVTGGPYNEQF
TRBJ1-3,.,TRBV19,ASRPATTGNTIY
TRBJ2-4,.,TRBV10-1,ASSEGPENIQY
TRBJ2-1,.,TRBV7-3,ASSPTSASYNEQF
TRBJ2-2,.,TRBV7-2,ASAGPSAPTGELF
TRBJ2-1,few,TRBV11-1,ASSSGLATYKF
TRBJ2-1,.,TRBV11-2,ASSLSGTASSYNEQF
TRBJ2-1,.,TRBV4-1,ASSQGLAGAYNEQF
TRBJ2-7,.,TRBV6-5,ASRDTGAPSYEQY
TRBJ2-1,.,TRBV7-2,ASSLFNNEQF
TRBJ2-7,few,TRBV20-1,SATPSWEQY
TRBJ1-4,.,TRBV2,ASSDTGLSNEKLF
TRBJ2-2,.,TRBV7-2,ASSLRRVNTGELF
TRBJ1-2,few,TRBV28,ASSYRDGYT
TRBJ2-2,.,TRBV7-9,ASSFTSGRFTGELF
TRBJ2-1,few,TRBV18,ASSPSGTSGGYEQF
TRBJ2-6,few,TRBV4-1,ASSQDPGSGLSGANVLT
TRBJ1-4,few,TRBV7-9,ASSLQGQRFGKLF
TRBJ1-5,few,TRBV19,ASMDTGHQPQH
TRBJ2-2,few,TRBV5-1,ASSRTSGSLSGELF
TRBJ2-2,few,TRBV5-6,ASSLRPRELF
TRBJ2-2,few,TRBV5-4,ASSKEPPGELF
TRBJ1-2,.,TRBV5-5,ASSLAETGIRNYGYT
TRBJ2-1,few,TRBV7-9,ASSRGDEQF
TRBJ2-1,once,TRBV4-1,ASSQDPTGGRFYEQF
TRBJ2-4,few,TRBV5-4,ASSQPDGAIQY